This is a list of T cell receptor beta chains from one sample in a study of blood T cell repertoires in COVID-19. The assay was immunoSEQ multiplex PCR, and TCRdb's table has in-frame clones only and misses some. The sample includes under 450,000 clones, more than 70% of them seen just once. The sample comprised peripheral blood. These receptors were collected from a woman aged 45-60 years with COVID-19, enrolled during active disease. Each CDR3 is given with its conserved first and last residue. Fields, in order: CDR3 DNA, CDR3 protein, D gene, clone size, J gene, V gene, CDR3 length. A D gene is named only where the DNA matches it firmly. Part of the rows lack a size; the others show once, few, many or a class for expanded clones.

TGTGCCTGGGACCTACAGGGGAGGACTGTCGGGGCAACTAATGAAAAACTGTTTTTT	CAWDLQGRTVGATNEKLFF	TRBD1	-	TRBJ1-4	TRBV30	19
TGTGCCAGCAGCTTAGATCATGGGGGGAATAACATTCAGTACTTC	CASSLDHGGNNIQYF	-	-	TRBJ2-4	TRBV11-2	15
TGTGCCAGTAGTCGAGGGCAAGGAAACACCATATATTTT	CASSRGQGNTIYF	-	-	TRBJ1-3	TRBV19	13
TGTGCCAGCCTGAGGAGGGGGCGTAGGAACACTGAAGCTTTCTTT	CASLRRGRRNTEAFF	TRBD1	-	TRBJ1-1	TRBV5-6	15
TGTGCCCGAATCCAGGGGGCGGAGCAGTACTTC	CARIQGAEQYF	TRBD1	-	TRBJ2-7	TRBV6-8	11
TGTGCCAGCAGGCGGGCGGTGGAACCCCCCTACGAGCAGTACTTC	CASRRAVEPPYEQYF	-	-	TRBJ2-7	TRBV5-5	15
TGTGCCTGGAGTGTAAATGCAGGGGATGGCTACACCTTC	CAWSVNAGDGYTF	-	-	TRBJ1-2	TRBV30	13
TGTGCCAGCAGCCCTTTACCGGGACAGGAGGAATCACCCCTCCACTTT	CASSPLPGQEESPLHF	TRBD1	-	TRBJ1-6	TRBV7-3	16
TGTGCCTGGAGCTTGCCGTCAGGGGAAAAACTGTTTTTT	CAWSLPSGEKLFF	-	few	TRBJ1-4	TRBV30	13
TGTGCCAGCAGCTTGGCCGTCTACGAGCAGTACTTC	CASSLAVYEQYF	-	-	TRBJ2-7	TRBV5-5	12
TGTGCCATCAGTGAGTCGGAGAACAGGGATAACTATGGCTACACCTTC	CAISESENRDNYGYTF	-	-	TRBJ1-2	TRBV10-3	16
TGTGCCACCAGTGATTTCGGGGTCAGGGGGGAGACCCAGTACTTC	CATSDFGVRGETQYF	TRBD1	-	TRBJ2-5	TRBV24-1	15
TGTGCCAGCAGTGAAAGGAGTGGACAGCGCGGCTACACCTTC	CASSERSGQRGYTF	-	-	TRBJ1-2	TRBV25-1	14
TGCAGCGTTGTGAGCTCTGGGGCCAACGTCCTGACTTTC	CSVVSSGANVLTF	-	-	TRBJ2-6	TRBV29-1	13
TGTGCCAGCAGGAGAGTAGGGGCCTACGAGCAGTACTTC	CASRRVGAYEQYF	-	-	TRBJ2-7	TRBV11-2	13
TGTGCCACTAACTTAGCGGGGGGGAGCACAGATACGCAGTATTTT	CATNLAGGSTDTQYF	TRBD2	-	TRBJ2-3	TRBV10-3	15
TGTGCCAGTAGTCTTCCCGGCAGGCCAAACTATGGCTACACCTTC	CASSLPGRPNYGYTF	-	-	TRBJ1-2	TRBV19	15
TGTGCCAGCAGCTTAGGGCAGGGTGAAACTGAAGCTTTCTTT	CASSLGQGETEAFF	-	-	TRBJ1-1	TRBV7-2	14
TGTGCCAGCAGTGAGTCTTGGACAGGGGGCTGGGACGAGCAGTACTTC	CASSESWTGGWDEQYF	TRBD1	-	TRBJ2-7	TRBV6-1	16
TGTGCCAGTAGTTCATACAGGGGTCGAGACACTGAAGCTTTCTTT	CASSSYRGRDTEAFF	TRBD1	-	TRBJ1-1	TRBV19	15
TGTGCCAGCTCACCCGAGTTTGGGAGCGGTGGCTACACCTTC	CASSPEFGSGGYTF	-	once	TRBJ1-2	TRBV18	14
TGTGCCAGCAGCCAGTTTGGACAGGCAGACACTGAAGCTTTCTTT	CASSQFGQADTEAFF	TRBD1	-	TRBJ1-1	TRBV4-2	15
TGCGCCAGCAGTGAGACCCCGAGGGACGAGCAGTACTTC	CASSETPRDEQYF	-	-	TRBJ2-7	TRBV10-1	13
TGTGCCAGCATCCCGGGACTTAATGAAAAACTGTTTTTT	CASIPGLNEKLFF	-	-	TRBJ1-4	TRBV2	13
TGTGCCAGCAGCGTGACAGGGGGACCTCCTTGGACCTTC	CASSVTGGPPWTF	TRBD1	-	TRBJ1-2	TRBV9	13
TGTGCCAGCAGTTGGGGAGGACAGGGCCTACAAGAGACCCAGTACTTC	CASSWGGQGLQETQYF	TRBD1	once	TRBJ2-5	TRBV6-5	16
TGTGCCAGCAGCTTACCGGGGGGCTGGTCGGACCCCACAGATACGCAGTATTTT	CASSLPGGWSDPTDTQYF	-	-	TRBJ2-3	TRBV7-9	18
TGTGCACAGGGGTTGTATGGCTACACCTTC	CAQGLYGYTF	TRBD1	-	TRBJ1-2	TRBV27	10
TGTGCCCTTGGGGGGGCTAATGAAAAACTGTTTTTT	CALGGANEKLFF	-	-	TRBJ1-4	TRBV7-9	12
TGTGCCAGTAGTATTGGAGATATAAACACTGAAGCTTTCTTT	CASSIGDINTEAFF	-	-	TRBJ1-1	TRBV19	14
TGTGCCAGCAGCTGGGGGACAGAATATTCACCCCTCCACTTT	CASSWGTEYSPLHF	TRBD1	-	TRBJ1-6	TRBV5-6	14
TGTGCCAGCAGCTTAGTCGCGGGGTTCACTGAAGCTTTCTTT	CASSLVAGFTEAFF	-	-	TRBJ1-1	TRBV7-3	14
TGTGCCAGCAGCTTGATGAGGGCCTCGACCGGGGAGCTGTTTTTT	CASSLMRASTGELFF	-	-	TRBJ2-2	TRBV5-6	15
TGTGCCAGCAGTTTAATTAAGGGGGGGGGCCCAGATACGCAGTATTTT	CASSLIKGGGPDTQYF	-	-	TRBJ2-3	TRBV28	16
TGTGCCACCAGCAGAGGGGGGACAGGGCAAGCTAACTATGGCTACACCTTC	CATSRGGTGQANYGYTF	TRBD1	once	TRBJ1-2	TRBV15	17
TGCGCCAGCAGCTTGGCCGGGGGGGGCCCGGGGGCTAGCGGGGAGAATGAGTACGAGCAGTACTTC	CASSLAGGGPGASGENEYEQYF	TRBD2	-	TRBJ2-7	TRBV5-1	22
TGTGCCAGCAGCTGGGGCGCTCGGGGCACAGATACGCAGTATTTT	CASSWGARGTDTQYF	-	-	TRBJ2-3	TRBV7-2	15
TGCAGCGTTGACCAGGGTGAGCAGTTCTTC	CSVDQGEQFF	-	-	TRBJ2-1	TRBV29-1	10
TGCGCCAGCAGCCAAGTTAGGGGATCCGGGGAGCTGTTTTTT	CASSQVRGSGELFF	-	-	TRBJ2-2	TRBV4-1	14
TGTGCCAGCAGCTTGAGAGGGGGCGTAGGGTACGAGCAGTACTTC	CASSLRGGVGYEQYF	TRBD1	-	TRBJ2-7	TRBV11-2	15
TGTGCCAGCAGCCTTGGGCGGGGCTACGAGCAGTACTTC	CASSLGRGYEQYF	-	-	TRBJ2-7	TRBV7-2	13
TGTGCCAGCAGCTTGGGGGCCGGGTCGGGATACGAGCAGTACTTC	CASSLGAGSGYEQYF	-	-	TRBJ2-7	TRBV5-4	15
TGTGCCAGCAGCTTAATCGAAGGGGGCGTGCAGTACTTC	CASSLIEGGVQYF	TRBD1	-	TRBJ2-7	TRBV11-3	13
TGTGCCAGCAGCTTCCCAGGTGAGAGGAACACTGAAGCTTTCTTT	CASSFPGERNTEAFF	-	-	TRBJ1-1	TRBV5-4	15
TGTGCCACCAGCCCACAGGGGATCAGTCAGCCCCAGCATTTT	CATSPQGISQPQHF	TRBD1	-	TRBJ1-5	TRBV24-1	14
TGTGCCAGCAGACAGGGCCTAAGCCCCCCGAGAGGCTACACCTTC	CASRQGLSPPRGYTF	-	-	TRBJ1-2	TRBV27	15
TGTGCCAGCAGCCACATGAAGAGGGAGGCGTTATCCTACGAGCAGTACTTC	CASSHMKREALSYEQYF	-	-	TRBJ2-7	TRBV14	17
TGTGCCAGCAGTTCCCCTGAGCAGCGGGGGCCCACCGGGGAGCTGTTTTTT	CASSSPEQRGPTGELFF	TRBD2	-	TRBJ2-2	TRBV27	17
TGTGCCGGGGGGATTAGCAATCAGCCCCAGCATTTT	CAGGISNQPQHF	-	once	TRBJ1-5	TRBV24-1	12
TGTGCCAGCAGTCGGGACAGGGCTTGGGGCTACACCTTC	CASSRDRAWGYTF	TRBD1	-	TRBJ1-2	TRBV12-3/TRBV12-4	13
TGTGCCACCCGAACTACAGGCAAGAACTATGGCTACACCTTC	CATRTTGKNYGYTF	-	-	TRBJ1-2	TRBV6-5	14
TGTGCCAGCAGTGAAGTAACCCTAGCGGGGGTTCAGTGGTATGAGCAGTTCTTC	CASSEVTLAGVQWYEQFF	TRBD2	-	TRBJ2-1	TRBV6-1	18
TGCGCCAGCAGCTTTGGTCGCGGGGGGGCCCACTACAATGAGCAGTTCTTC	CASSFGRGGAHYNEQFF	TRBD2	-	TRBJ2-1	TRBV5-1	17
TGTGCCAGCTCACATTCTAGCGGGGGCAACAATGAGCAGTTCTTC	CASSHSSGGNNEQFF	TRBD2	-	TRBJ2-1	TRBV18	15
TGTGCCAGTAGTATGCCCCCGCGGACAGGGGGGAACATTCAGTACTTC	CASSMPPRTGGNIQYF	TRBD1	-	TRBJ2-4	TRBV19	16